Below are 22 T cell receptor beta chains sequenced from a single sample in a study of CD8+ T cells in alopecia areata (dated 2018 in TCRdb). Pooled mouse cutaneous lymph node cells were stained for CD4, CD8alpha, NKG2D, NKG2ACE and other markers, then sorted on a BD Influx. The library relied on the immunoSEQ multiplex PCR assay. For TCR sequencing, RNA was extracted from every sample and reverse transcribed into cDNA to serve as template. This immuneACCESS table, as held by TCRdb, lists in-frame sequences with V and J called but not all clones. Of the missing ones, under half trace to an unresolved V gene in checked studies; the others have no known cause. This sample holds approximately 300,000 clones in total, without any singletons. The top ten hold 0.9% to 1.5% of the sample. Sample: CD4+ T cells sorted from a lymph node. All receptors derive from a C3H/HeJ mouse with alopecia areata. The MHC haplotype of this strain is H2-k.

As concerns this clone: Mouse names are used for the genes. Read coverage stops 4 residues before the CDR3 terminus; the germline J gene supplies the remainder. This specimen includes other DNA sequences encoding the same CDR3. The gene calls are TRBV13-1 and TRBJ2-5, with TRBD1 matching over 11 bases. CDR3 size: 14 residues. Germline-derived CDR1 and CDR2 are NSHNY and SYGAGN. CDR3 DNA, as far as it was read: TGTGCCAGCAGTGGGACAGGGGGCGAAGAC. Translating it yields CASSGTGGED. The CDR3 in full is CASSGTGGEDTQYF.

To note about this clone: Each gene name is a mouse one. The read comes to an end 4 residues before the CDR3 does, leaving the germline J gene to fill in the end. This chain uses TRBV14 with TRBJ2-5, with TRBD1 identical over 7 bases. The CDR3 has 15 amino acids. Germline-derived CDR1 and CDR2 are SGHDT and FRDEAV. J lost 0 bases, V lost 4 bases, and 5 bases had no gene match. CDR3 bases read: TGTGCCAGCAGTCCCGGGACAGTTAACCAAGAC. This gives the protein CASSPGTVNQD. The complete CDR3 protein is CASSPGTVNQDTQYF. Full variable domain (outside the CDR3, taken from reference TRBV14 and TRBJ2-5): EAGVTQSPRYAVLQEGQAVSFWCDPISGHDTLYWYQQPRDQGPQLLVYFRDEAVIDNSQLPSDRFSAVRPKGTNSTLKIQSAKQGDTATYLCASSPGTVNQDTQYFGPGTRLLVL.

To note about this clone: Genes and germline are mouse. The read terminates 4 residues ahead of where the CDR3 ends, so the germline J gene completes it. The rearrangement links TRBV15 to TRBJ2-2, with D perhaps matching TRBD1 (6 bases). Between the trimmed V and J ends, which lost 10 bases and 0 bases, there was a span of 9 bases. CDR3 length equals 13 residues. Germline V gene data show CDR1 as SGHND and CDR2 as FRSKSL. The CDR3 DNA, read in part, is TGTGCCATACGGACAGCAAACACCGGG. Translation: CAIRTANTG. The whole CDR3 sequence reads CAIRTANTGQLYF.

In regard to this clone: Each gene name is a mouse one. Read data end 4 residues before the CDR3 end; the end is taken from the germline J gene. The chain joins TRBV13-1 to TRBJ2-3, with D tentatively TRBD1 (6 bases). The CDR3 has 14 residues. Germline values: CDR1 NSHNY, CDR2 SYGAGN. The CDR3 sequence is CASSDRGKEETLYF. The CDR3 bases that were read are TGTGCCAGCAGTGACAGGGGAAAGGAAGAA.

Turning to this clone: All gene names here are mouse names. The read stops 4 residues short of the end of the CDR3; the missing end is completed from the germline J gene. This same CDR3 is encoded by further DNA sequences in the sample. The chain carries TRBV1 and TRBJ2-1; the match to TRBD2 covers 10 bases. Germline V gene data show CDR1 as NSQYPW and CDR2 as LRSPGD (reference sequence). The CDR3 runs 15 residues. V gave up 3 bases and J gave up 2 bases; unmatched junction bases: 1. Here the CDR3 reads CTCSADWGYYAEQFF. The CDR3 bases that were read are TGCACCTGCAGTGCGGACTGGGGGTACTATGCT.

In regard to this clone: The genes are named according to mouse. The read gets to within 4 residues of the CDR3 end, and the germline J gene fills in the rest. Within the sample, other DNA sequences also encode this same CDR3. The chain links TRBV13-2 to TRBJ2-2, with a weak D call TRBD2 (6 bases). The CDR3 is 15 amino acids. Per germline, CDR1 NNHNN and CDR2 SYGAGS (reference sequence). Trimming took off 1 base at V and 0 bases at J, with 7 bases between the two ends. The sequenced part of the CDR3 DNA is TGTGCCAGCGGTGATCTGGGGTCAAACACCGGG. Amino acid sequence: CASGDLGSNTG. From start to end, the CDR3 is CASGDLGSNTGQLYF.

This clone has just a few counts. Germline and genes: mouse. The read comes to an end 4 residues before the CDR3 does, leaving the germline J gene to fill in the end. The chain carries TRBV5 and TRBJ2-7, with 9 bases fitting TRBD2. The germline CDR1 and CDR2 sequences are LGHNA and YNLKQL (reference sequence). The ends lost 0 bases at V and 0 bases at J; junction bases unmatched: 6. The CDR3 consists of 17 residues. Partial CDR3 DNA: TGTGCCAGCAGCCAAGAAGGGTCTGGGGGGGACTCCTAT. It is translated as CASSQEGSGGDSY. The full CDR3 reads CASSQEGSGGDSYEQYF.

This clone occurred a few times. The gene names given are mouse names. The read is 4 residues too short to cover the CDR3 end, so that end is filled in from the germline J gene. V usage is TRBV13-2 and J usage is TRBJ2-1, with a weak D call TRBD1 (6 bases). Trimming shortened V by 0 bases and J by 2 bases, and 9 bases separated the two germline ends. Germline CDR1 NNHNN, CDR2 SYGAGS (reference sequence). This CDR3 is 15 amino acids long. CDR3 sequence reads: CASGDAQGYYAEQFF. The DNA read from the CDR3 is TGTGCCAGCGGTGATGCACAGGGATACTATGCT.

Points on this clone: Gene names and germline match the mouse. The DNA ends 4 residues before the CDR3 does, and the rest of the CDR3 is filled in from the germline J gene. Other DNA sequences within the sample encode an identical CDR3. The rearrangement links TRBV1 to TRBJ2-5; 9 bases are shared with TRBD2. CDR1 and CDR2 from the germline V gene are NSQYPW and LRSPGD (reference sequence). With V trimmed by 1 base and J by 3 bases, 2 bases remained unmatched. The CDR3 has 15 amino acids. Partial CDR3 DNA: TGCACCTGCAGTGCAGCACTGGGGGGTCAAGAC. Its translation is CTCSAALGGQD. The CDR3 reads in full as CTCSAALGGQDTQYF.

Note on this clone: The genes are named according to mouse. Read data end 4 residues before the CDR3 end; the end is taken from the germline J gene. The chain uses TRBV13-2 and TRBJ2-7; D remains ambiguous. Per germline, CDR1 NNHNN and CDR2 SYGAGS (reference sequence). The CDR3 spans 14 residues. V was trimmed by 5 bases and J by 0 bases, leaving 12 bases between them. The CDR3 bases that were read are TGTGCCAGCGGCACCAGGAGGAGCTCCTAT. This codes for CASGTRRSSY. The entire CDR3 protein is CASGTRRSSYEQYF.

This clone was detected many times. Gene names refer to mouse genes. Read data end 4 residues before the CDR3 end; the end is taken from the germline J gene. The rearrangement links TRBV13-2 to TRBJ2-2, with TRBD1 identical over 7 bases. CDR1 is NNHNN, CDR2 SYGAGS, per germline (reference sequence). CDR3 length equals 15 residues. The trim removed 2 bases at V and 2 bases at J, leaving 3 bases unmatched. The CDR3 spells CASGEGTDNTGQLYF. The CDR3 DNA, read in part, is TGTGCCAGCGGTGAGGGGACAGACAACACCGGG.

Notes on this clone: Genes here carry mouse names. The CDR3 is cut off 4 residues early in the read; its end comes from the germline J gene. The genes are TRBV19 and TRBJ2-7; tentative D call: TRBD2 (6 bases). The CDR3 runs to 14 residues. CDR1 and CDR2 (germline): FNHDT, SITEND (reference sequence). V was pared by 5 bases and J by 3 bases, with 15 bases between. The CDR3 DNA, read in part, is TGTGCCAGCAGCCGTAGACTGGTGAACTAT. It yields the protein CASSRRLVNY. The full CDR3 protein reads CASSRRLVNYEQYF.

This clone occurred many times. Gene names are mouse gene names. The CDR3 reads CASRTRGLGVSYEQYF. The CDR3 bases that were read are TGTGCCAGCAGAACCCGGGGACTGGGGGTCTCCTAT. The chain combines TRBV13-3 with TRBJ2-7; 11 nucleotides agree with TRBD2. The CDR3 is cut off 4 residues early in the read; its end comes from the germline J gene. In germline, CDR1 is NNHDY, CDR2 SYVADS. This CDR3 spans 16 amino acids. Trimming at V came to 5 bases and at J to 0 bases, leaving 7 bases not matched to a gene.

A remark on this clone: Gene names and germline match the mouse. The read is 4 residues too short to cover the CDR3 end, so that end is filled in from the germline J gene. This rearrangement joins TRBV13-1 to TRBJ2-4, with 8 bases that match TRBD2. The CDR3 runs to 15 residues. CDR1 is NSHNY, CDR2 SYGAGN, per germline. Trimming cost V 2 bases and J 0 bases; bases outside gene matches: 2. CDR3 DNA (partial): TGTGCCAGCAGTGAGCTGGGGGGAAGTCAAAAC. Its translation: CASSELGGSQN. The whole CDR3 protein is CASSELGGSQNTLYF.

This clone was picked up a small number of times. Mouse gene names and germline throughout. The CDR3 extends 4 residues past the end of the read, so its final part is completed from the germline J gene. This chain links TRBV29 with TRBJ2-5; 9 bases map to TRBD1. Per germline, CDR1 MSHET and CDR2 SYDVDS. The CDR3 runs to 13 residues. CDR3 DNA, as far as it was read: TGTGCTAGCAGAGGGACAGGGAAAGAC. Translating gives CASRGTGKD. The full CDR3 sequence reads CASRGTGKDTQYF.

This clone was picked up a small number of times. Germline and genes: mouse. The read ends 4 residues before the CDR3 terminus; that terminus is restored from the germline J gene. Different DNA sequences within this sample yield the same CDR3. V gene TRBV13-2 combines with J gene TRBJ2-7; TRBD2 matches 10 bases. Trimming at V came to 2 bases and at J to 1 base, leaving 0 bases not matched to a gene. The CDR3 consists of 14 residues. Germline V gene lookup returns CDR1 NNHNN and CDR2 SYGAGS (reference sequence). The CDR3 DNA, read in part, is TGTGCCAGCGGTGAGACTGGGGGGTCCTAT. It encodes CASGETGGSY. The CDR3 in its entirety is CASGETGGSYEQYF.

Comments on this clone: The gene symbols are mouse symbols. The CDR3 end is not reached by the read, which stops 4 residues before it; the germline J gene fills it in. The gene calls are TRBV19 and TRBJ2-5; 8 bases line up with TRBD1. The CDR3 loop spans 15 amino acids. J gave up 2 bases and V 2 bases, and 4 bases lay outside the gene matches. Germline lookup yields CDR1 FNHDT and CDR2 SITEND (reference sequence). CDR3: CASSIRGRFQDTQYF. The DNA read from the CDR3 is TGTGCCAGCAGTATCAGGGGGCGCTTCCAAGAC.

The sample holds a few counts of this clone. The gene symbols are mouse symbols. Read data end 4 residues before the CDR3 end; the end is taken from the germline J gene. Other DNA sequences in this sample translate to the same CDR3. The chain links TRBV1 to TRBJ2-1, with TRBD2 identical over 7 bases. V was pared by 3 bases and J by 2 bases, with 1 base of the junction left unmatched. There are 14 residues in the CDR3. Germline values: CDR1 NSQYPW, CDR2 LRSPGD (reference sequence). Incomplete CDR3 DNA: TGCACCTGCAGTGCGGGGGGGGACTATGCT. Its translation is CTCSAGGDYA. The full CDR3 protein reads CTCSAGGDYAEQFF.

Of note for this clone: All gene names here are mouse names. The DNA ends 4 residues before the CDR3 does, and the rest of the CDR3 is filled in from the germline J gene. The chain employs TRBV1 and TRBJ1-2, with a tentative D call TRBD1 (6 bases). Trimming removed 1 base from V and 3 bases from J, with 15 bases in between. Germline loops: CDR1 NSQYPW, CDR2 LRSPGD (reference sequence). The CDR3 is 16 amino acids. Here the CDR3 reads CTCSAGAPGVDSDYTF. The sequenced part of the CDR3 DNA is TGCACCTGCAGTGCAGGAGCCCCAGGGGTGGACTCC. Supplemented by reference TRBV1 and TRBJ1-2, the full variable domain reads VTLLEQNPRWRLVPRGQAVNLRCILKNSQYPWMSWYQQDLQKQLQWLFTLRSPGDKEVKSLPGADYLATRVTDTELRLQVANMSQGRTLYCTCSAGAPGVDSDYTFGSGTRLLVI.

This clone appeared a few times. Gene names denote mouse genes. The read terminates 4 residues before the CDR3 end, so the remaining end is supplied by the germline J gene. Different DNA sequences within this sample yield the same CDR3. The rearrangement joins TRBV31 to TRBJ1-1; maybe TRBD1 (5 bases). CDR3 length: 14 residues. Trimming cost V 0 bases and J 0 bases, with 8 bases left between them. Germline V CDR1 and CDR2: GKSSPN, SITVG. This CDR3 reads CAWSLGGANTEVFF. The CDR3 DNA, read in part, is TGTGCCTGGAGTCTTGGGGGGGCAAACACA. The full variable domain, with the rest looked up from reference TRBV31 and TRBJ1-1, is AQTIHQWPVAEIKAVGSPLSLGCTIKGKSSPNLYWYWQATGGTLQQLFYSITVGQVESVVQLNLSASRPKDDQFILSTEKLLLSHSGFYLCAWSLGGANTEVFFGKGTRLTVV.

About this clone: The germline and genes are mouse ones. With the read ending 4 residues before the CDR3 end, the germline J gene is used to fill in that end. The chain recombines TRBV31 with TRBJ2-1, with D possibly being TRBD1 (6 bases). Trimming left V 1 base short and J 1 base short, with 11 bases between. CDR1 and CDR2 (germline): GKSSPN, SITVG. CDR3 size: 15 residues. CDR3 residues: CAWSPGQINYAEQFF. The CDR3 bases that were read are TGTGCCTGGAGTCCGGGACAAATAAACTATGCT. The full variable domain, its missing parts supplied by reference TRBV31 and TRBJ2-1, is AQTIHQWPVAEIKAVGSPLSLGCTIKGKSSPNLYWYWQATGGTLQQLFYSITVGQVESVVQLNLSASRPKDDQFILSTEKLLLSHSGFYLCAWSPGQINYAEQFFGPGTRLTVL.

Remarks on this clone: Gene names are the mouse ones. The sequenced fragment ends 4 residues before the CDR3 boundary, so the rest is inferred from the germline J gene. Other DNA sequences of this sample code for an identical CDR3. This chain links TRBV1 with TRBJ2-1, with 8 bases identical to TRBD2. The CDR3 runs 16 residues. The V segment lost 0 bases and the J segment 1 base; nucleotides outside the gene matches: 2. In germline, CDR1 is NSQYPW, CDR2 LRSPGD (reference sequence). CDR3 DNA, as far as it was read: TGCACCTGCAGTGCAGAGGGGGGGGCCAACTATGCT. This translates into CTCSAEGGANYA. Given in full, the CDR3 is CTCSAEGGANYAEQFF.